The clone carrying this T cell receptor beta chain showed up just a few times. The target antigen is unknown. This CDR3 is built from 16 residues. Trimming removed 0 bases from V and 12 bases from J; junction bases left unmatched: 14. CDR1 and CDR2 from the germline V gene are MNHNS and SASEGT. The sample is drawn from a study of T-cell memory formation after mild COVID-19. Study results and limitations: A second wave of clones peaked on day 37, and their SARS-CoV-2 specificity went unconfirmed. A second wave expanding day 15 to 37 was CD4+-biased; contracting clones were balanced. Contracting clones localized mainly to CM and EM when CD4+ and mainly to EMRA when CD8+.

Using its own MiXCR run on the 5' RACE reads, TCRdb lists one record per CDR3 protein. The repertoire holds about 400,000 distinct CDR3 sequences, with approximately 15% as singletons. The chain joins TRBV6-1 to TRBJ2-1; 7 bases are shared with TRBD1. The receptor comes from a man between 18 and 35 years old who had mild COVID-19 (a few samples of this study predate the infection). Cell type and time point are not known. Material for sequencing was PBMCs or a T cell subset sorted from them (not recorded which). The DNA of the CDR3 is TGTGCCAGCAGTGAAGCGGCAGGACAGGACCATTGCGGGCAGTTCTTC. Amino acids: CASSEAAGQDHCGQFF.